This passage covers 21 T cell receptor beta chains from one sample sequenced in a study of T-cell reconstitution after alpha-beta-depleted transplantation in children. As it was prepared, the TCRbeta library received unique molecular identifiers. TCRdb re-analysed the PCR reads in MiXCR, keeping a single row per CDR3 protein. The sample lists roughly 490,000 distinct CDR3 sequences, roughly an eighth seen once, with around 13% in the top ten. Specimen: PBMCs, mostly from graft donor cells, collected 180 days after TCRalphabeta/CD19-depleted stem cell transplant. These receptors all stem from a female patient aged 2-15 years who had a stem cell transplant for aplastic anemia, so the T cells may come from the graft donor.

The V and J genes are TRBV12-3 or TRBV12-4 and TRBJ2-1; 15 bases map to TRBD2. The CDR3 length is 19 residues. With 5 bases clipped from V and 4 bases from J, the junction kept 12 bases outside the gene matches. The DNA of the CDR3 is TGTGCCAGCAGTCCAGGGCTAGGACTAGCGGGAGGGGCTTACAATGAGCAGTTCTTC. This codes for CASSPGLGLAGGAYNEQFF.

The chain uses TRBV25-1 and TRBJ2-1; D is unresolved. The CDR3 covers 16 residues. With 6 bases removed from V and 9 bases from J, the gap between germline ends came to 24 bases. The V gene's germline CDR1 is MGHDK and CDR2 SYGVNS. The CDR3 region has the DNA TGTGCCAGCAGCCGGGTGAATCAGCTGCCCTCCGGTGAGCAGTTCTTC. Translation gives CASSRVNQLPSGEQFF.

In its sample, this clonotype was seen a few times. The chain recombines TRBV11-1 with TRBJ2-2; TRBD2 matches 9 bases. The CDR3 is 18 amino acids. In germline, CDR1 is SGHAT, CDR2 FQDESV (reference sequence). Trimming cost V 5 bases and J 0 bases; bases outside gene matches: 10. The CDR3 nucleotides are TGTGCCAGCAGCCAAGCCGCGGGAGGGCCCGCGAACACCGGGGAGCTGTTTTTT. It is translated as CASSQAAGGPANTGELFF.

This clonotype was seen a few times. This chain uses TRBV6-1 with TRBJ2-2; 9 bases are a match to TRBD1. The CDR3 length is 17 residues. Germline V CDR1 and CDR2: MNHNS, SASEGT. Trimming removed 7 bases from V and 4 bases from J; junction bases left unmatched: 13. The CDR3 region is CASTLSPGQGITGELFF. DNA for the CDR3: TGTGCCAGCACCCTTAGCCCCGGACAGGGGATCACCGGGGAGCTGTTTTTT.

CDR3 loop: CASSRGDRVSGYTF. CDR3 nucleotide sequence: TGTGCCAGCAGCCGTGGGGACAGGGTGAGCGGCTACACCTTC. The rearrangement joins TRBV7-2 to TRBJ1-2; 9 bases are shared with TRBD1. CDR3 length equals 14 residues. The germline CDR1 and CDR2 sequences are SGHTA and FQGNSA. With V trimmed by 5 bases and J by 8 bases, 9 bases remained unmatched. Looking up the rest from reference TRBV7-2 and TRBJ1-2 gives the full variable domain: GAGVSQSPSNKVTEKGKDVELRCDPISGHTALYWYRQSLGQGLEFLIYFQGNSAPDKSGLPSDRFSAERTGGSVSTLTIQRTQQEDSAVYLCASSRGDRVSGYTFGSGTRLTVV.

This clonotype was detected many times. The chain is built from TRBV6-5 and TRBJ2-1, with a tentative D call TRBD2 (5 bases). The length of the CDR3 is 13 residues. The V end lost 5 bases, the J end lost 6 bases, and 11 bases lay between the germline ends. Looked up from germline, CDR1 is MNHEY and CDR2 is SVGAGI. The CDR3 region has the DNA TGTGCCAGCAGTAACGGGATCCCCAATGAGCAGTTCTTC. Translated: CASSNGIPNEQFF.

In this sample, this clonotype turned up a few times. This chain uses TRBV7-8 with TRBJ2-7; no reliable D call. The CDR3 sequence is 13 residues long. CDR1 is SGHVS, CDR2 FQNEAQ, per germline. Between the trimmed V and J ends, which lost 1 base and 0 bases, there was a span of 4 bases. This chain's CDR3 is CASSLDTSYEQYF. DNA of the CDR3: TGTGCCAGCAGCTTAGACACCTCCTACGAGCAGTACTTC.

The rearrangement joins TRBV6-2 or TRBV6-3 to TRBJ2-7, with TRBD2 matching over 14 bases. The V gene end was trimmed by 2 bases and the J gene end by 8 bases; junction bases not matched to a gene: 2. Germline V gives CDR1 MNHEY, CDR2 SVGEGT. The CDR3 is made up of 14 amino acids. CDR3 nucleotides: TGTGCCAGCAGTTACGGGACTAGCGGGAGTAAGCAGTACGTC. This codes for CASSYGTSGSKQYV.

As DNA, the CDR3 is TGTGCCAGCAGCTTAGGCGGCAGGGTGAGGTCACCCCTCCACTTT. Its protein product is CASSLGGRVRSPLHF. The rearrangement uses TRBV7-2 and TRBJ1-6; tentative D call: TRBD1 (5 bases). V was trimmed by 1 base and J by 10 bases, leaving 14 bases between them. This CDR3 has 15 residues. Per the germline V gene, CDR1 is SGHTA and CDR2 is FQGNSA.

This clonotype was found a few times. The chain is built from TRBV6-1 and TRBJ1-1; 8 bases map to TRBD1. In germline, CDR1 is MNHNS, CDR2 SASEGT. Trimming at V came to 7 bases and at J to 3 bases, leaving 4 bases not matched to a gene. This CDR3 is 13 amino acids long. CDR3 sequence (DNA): TGTGCCAGCAACGACAGGGGAGACACTGAAGCTTTCTTT. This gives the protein CASNDRGDTEAFF.

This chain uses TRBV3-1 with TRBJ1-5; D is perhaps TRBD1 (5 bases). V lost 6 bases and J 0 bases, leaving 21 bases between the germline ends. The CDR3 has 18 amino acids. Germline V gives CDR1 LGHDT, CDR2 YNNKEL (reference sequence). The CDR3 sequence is CASRLGVGLANSNQPQHF. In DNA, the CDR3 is TGTGCCAGCAGACTGGGGGTAGGCCTCGCAAATAGCAATCAGCCCCAGCATTTT.

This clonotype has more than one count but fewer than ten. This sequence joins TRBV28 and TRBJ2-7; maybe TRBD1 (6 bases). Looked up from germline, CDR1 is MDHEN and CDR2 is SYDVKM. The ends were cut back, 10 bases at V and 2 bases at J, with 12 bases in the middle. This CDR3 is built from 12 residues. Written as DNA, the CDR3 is TGTGCCACACAGGGTTTCCCCTACGAGCAGTACTTC. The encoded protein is CATQGFPYEQYF.

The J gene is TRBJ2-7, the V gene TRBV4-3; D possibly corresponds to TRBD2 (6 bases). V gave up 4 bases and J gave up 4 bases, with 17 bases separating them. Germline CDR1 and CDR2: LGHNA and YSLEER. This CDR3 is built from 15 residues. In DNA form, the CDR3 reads TGCGCCAGCAGCCTCTATTTGACGGGAGCTTACGAGCAGTACGTC. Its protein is CASSLYLTGAYEQYV.

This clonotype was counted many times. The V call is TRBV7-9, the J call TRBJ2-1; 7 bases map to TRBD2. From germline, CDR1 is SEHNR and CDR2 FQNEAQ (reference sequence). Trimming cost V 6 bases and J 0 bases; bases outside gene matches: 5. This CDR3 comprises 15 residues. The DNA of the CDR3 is TGTGCCAGCAGTCCCCAGCGGGACTCCTACAATGAGCAGTTCTTC. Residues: CASSPQRDSYNEQFF. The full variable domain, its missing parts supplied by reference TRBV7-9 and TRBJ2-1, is DTGVSQNPRHKITKRGQNVTFRCDPISEHNRLYWYRQTLGQGPEFLTYFQNEAQLEKSRLLSDRFSAERPKGSFSTLEIQRTEQGDSAMYLCASSPQRDSYNEQFFGPGTRLTVL.

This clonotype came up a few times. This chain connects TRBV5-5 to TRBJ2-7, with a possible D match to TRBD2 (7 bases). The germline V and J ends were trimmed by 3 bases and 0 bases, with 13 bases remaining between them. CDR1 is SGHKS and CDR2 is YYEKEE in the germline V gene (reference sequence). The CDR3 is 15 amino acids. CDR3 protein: CASSSQGRGSYEQYF. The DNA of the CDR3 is TGTGCCAGCAGCTCGCAGGGGAGGGGCTCCTACGAGCAGTACTTC.

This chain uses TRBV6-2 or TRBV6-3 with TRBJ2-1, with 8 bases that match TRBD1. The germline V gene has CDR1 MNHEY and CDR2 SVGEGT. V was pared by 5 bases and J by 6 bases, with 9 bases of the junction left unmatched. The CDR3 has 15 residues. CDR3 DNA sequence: TGTGCCAGCAGTCGCAGGGGGCTGAGTCCCAATGAGCAGTTCTTC. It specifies CASSRRGLSPNEQFF.

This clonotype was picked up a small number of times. CDR3 DNA: TGTGCCAGCAGTTTCGGACAGTCGGGGAACACTGAAGCTTTCTTT. It translates to CASSFGQSGNTEAFF. V is TRBV12-3 or TRBV12-4 and J is TRBJ1-1, with a tentative D call TRBD1 (6 bases). CDR3 length: 15 residues. V lost 3 bases and J 1 base, leaving 12 bases between the germline ends.

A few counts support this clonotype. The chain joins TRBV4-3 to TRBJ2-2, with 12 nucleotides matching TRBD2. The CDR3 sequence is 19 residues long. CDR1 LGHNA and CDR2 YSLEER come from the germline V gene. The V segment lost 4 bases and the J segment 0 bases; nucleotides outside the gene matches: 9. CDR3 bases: TGCGCCAGCAGCCGACGGACTAGCGGGACCTTCGCGAACACCGGGGAGCTGTTTTTT. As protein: CASSRRTSGTFANTGELFF.

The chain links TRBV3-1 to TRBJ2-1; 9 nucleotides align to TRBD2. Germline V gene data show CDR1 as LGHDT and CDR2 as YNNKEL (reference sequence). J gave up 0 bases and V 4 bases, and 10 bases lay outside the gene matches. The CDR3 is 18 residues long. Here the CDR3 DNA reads TGTGCCAGCAGCCCGGGACTAGCAAAGGTCCACTCCTACAATGAGCAGTTCTTC. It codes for CASSPGLAKVHSYNEQFF.

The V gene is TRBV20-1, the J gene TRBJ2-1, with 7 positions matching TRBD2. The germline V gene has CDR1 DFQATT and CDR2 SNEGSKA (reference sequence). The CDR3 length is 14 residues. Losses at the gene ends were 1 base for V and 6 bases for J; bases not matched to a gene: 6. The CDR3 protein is CSARGFGGSNEQFF. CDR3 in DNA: TGCAGTGCTAGAGGATTTGGCGGGAGCAATGAGCAGTTCTTC.

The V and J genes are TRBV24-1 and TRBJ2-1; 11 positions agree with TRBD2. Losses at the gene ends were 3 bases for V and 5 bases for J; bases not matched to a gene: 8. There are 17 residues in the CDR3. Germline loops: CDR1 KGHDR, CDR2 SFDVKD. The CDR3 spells CATSDPFGTSGHNEQFF. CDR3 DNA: TGTGCCACCAGTGATCCCTTCGGGACTAGCGGCCACAATGAGCAGTTCTTC.